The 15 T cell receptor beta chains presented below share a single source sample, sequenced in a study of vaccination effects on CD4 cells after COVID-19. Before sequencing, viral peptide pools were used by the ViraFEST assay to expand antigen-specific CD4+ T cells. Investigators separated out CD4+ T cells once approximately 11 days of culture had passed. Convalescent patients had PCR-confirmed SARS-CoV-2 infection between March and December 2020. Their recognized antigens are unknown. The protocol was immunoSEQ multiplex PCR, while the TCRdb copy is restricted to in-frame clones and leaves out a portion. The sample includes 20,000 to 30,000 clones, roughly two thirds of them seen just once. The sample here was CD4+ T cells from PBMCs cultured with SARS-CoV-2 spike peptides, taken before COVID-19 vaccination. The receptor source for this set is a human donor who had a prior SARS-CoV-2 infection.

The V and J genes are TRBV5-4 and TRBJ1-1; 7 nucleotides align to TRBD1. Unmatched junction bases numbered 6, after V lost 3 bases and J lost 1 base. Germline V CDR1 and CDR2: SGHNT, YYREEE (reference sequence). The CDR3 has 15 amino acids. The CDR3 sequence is CASSSGTAGNTEAFF. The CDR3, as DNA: TGTGCCAGCAGCTCCGGGACAGCGGGGAACACTGAAGCTTTCTTT.

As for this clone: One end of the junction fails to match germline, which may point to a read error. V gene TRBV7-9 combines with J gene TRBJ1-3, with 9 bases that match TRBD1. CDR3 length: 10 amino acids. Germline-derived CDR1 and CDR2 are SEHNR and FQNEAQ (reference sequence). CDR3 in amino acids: CASSGTGIDF. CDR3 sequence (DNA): TGTGCCAGCAGCGGGACAGGGATCGATTTT.

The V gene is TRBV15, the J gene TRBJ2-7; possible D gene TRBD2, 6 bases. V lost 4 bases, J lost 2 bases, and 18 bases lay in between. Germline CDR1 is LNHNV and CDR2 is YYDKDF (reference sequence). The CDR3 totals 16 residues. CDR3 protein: CATSKGLLHGPYEQYF. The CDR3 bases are TGTGCCACCAGCAAAGGACTACTTCACGGACCCTACGAGCAGTACTTC.

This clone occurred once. The CDR3 sequence: CATSRDGVNTEAFF. The CDR3 DNA reads as TGTGCCACCAGCAGAGATGGGGTGAACACTGAAGCTTTCTTT. The chain has TRBV15 and TRBJ1-1; D gene uncertain. Germline-derived CDR1 and CDR2 are LNHNV and YYDKDF (reference sequence). V lost 0 bases and J lost 0, with 5 bases in between. This CDR3 spans 14 amino acids.

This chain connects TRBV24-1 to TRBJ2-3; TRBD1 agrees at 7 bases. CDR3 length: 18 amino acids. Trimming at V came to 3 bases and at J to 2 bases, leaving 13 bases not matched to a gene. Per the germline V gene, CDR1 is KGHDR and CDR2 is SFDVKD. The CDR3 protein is CATSDPNDRELSTDTQYF. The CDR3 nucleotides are TGTGCCACCAGTGATCCCAATGACAGGGAACTTTCCACAGATACGCAGTATTTT.

The CDR3 loop reads CASSLATGSGYGYTF. The CDR3 DNA sequence: TGTGCCAGCAGCTTAGCAACGGGTTCGGGGTATGGCTACACCTTC. The chain recombines TRBV7-2 with TRBJ1-2, with D unresolved. V lost 0 bases to trimming and J lost 5 bases, with 13 bases between them. The germline gives CDR1 SGHTA, CDR2 FQGNSA. This CDR3 is built from 15 residues.

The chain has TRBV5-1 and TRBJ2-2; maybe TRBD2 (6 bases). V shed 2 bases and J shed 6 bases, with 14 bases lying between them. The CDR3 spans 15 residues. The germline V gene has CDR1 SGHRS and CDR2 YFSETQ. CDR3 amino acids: CASSLGSGVPGELFF. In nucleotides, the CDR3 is TGCGCCAGCAGCTTAGGTAGCGGAGTCCCCGGGGAGCTGTTTTTT.

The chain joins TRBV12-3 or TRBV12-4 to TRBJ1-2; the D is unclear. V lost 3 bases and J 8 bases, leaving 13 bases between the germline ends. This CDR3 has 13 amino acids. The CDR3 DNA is TGTGCCAGCAGTTTTGGCAGTTCTGTGGGCTACACCTTC. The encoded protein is CASSFGSSVGYTF.

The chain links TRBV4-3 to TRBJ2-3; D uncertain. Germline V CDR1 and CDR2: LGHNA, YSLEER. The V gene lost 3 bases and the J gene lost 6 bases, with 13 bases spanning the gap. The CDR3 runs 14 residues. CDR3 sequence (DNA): TGCGCCAGCAGCCAGGATAGGTCGTTGGATACGCAGTATTTT. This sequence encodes CASSQDRSLDTQYF.

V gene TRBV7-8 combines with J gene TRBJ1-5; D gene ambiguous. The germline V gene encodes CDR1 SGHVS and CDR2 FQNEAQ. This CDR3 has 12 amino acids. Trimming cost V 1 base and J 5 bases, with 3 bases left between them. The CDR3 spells CASSLGHQPQHF. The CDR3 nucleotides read TGTGCCAGCAGCTTAGGGCATCAGCCCCAGCATTTT.

The CDR3 region has the DNA TGTGCCAGCAGCCTACGCCTGCCTGGGGAGGGATTCTCCTACGAGCAGTACTTC. Protein sequence: CASSLRLPGEGFSYEQYF. The V and J genes are TRBV27 and TRBJ2-7, with 7 positions matching TRBD2. Trimming at V came to 6 bases and at J to 0 bases, leaving 17 bases not matched to a gene. This CDR3 is built from 18 residues. Per the germline V gene, CDR1 is MNHEY and CDR2 is SMNVEV (reference sequence).

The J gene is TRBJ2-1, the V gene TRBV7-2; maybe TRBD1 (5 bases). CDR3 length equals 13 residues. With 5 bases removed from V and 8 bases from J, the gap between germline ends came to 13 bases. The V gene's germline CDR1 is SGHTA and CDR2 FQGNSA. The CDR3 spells CASSGLGADEQFF. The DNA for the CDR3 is TGTGCCAGCAGCGGATTAGGGGCGGATGAGCAGTTCTTC.

Here the CDR3 DNA reads TGTGCCAGCAGGCTTGACAACTACGGTGTGGCTTTCTTT. Amino acid sequence: CASRLDNYGVAFF. The genes are TRBV6-5 and TRBJ1-1; unclear D gene. CDR1 and CDR2 (germline): MNHEY, SVGAGI. V was shortened by 6 bases and J by 11 bases, with 19 bases between the two germline ends. The CDR3 runs 13 residues.

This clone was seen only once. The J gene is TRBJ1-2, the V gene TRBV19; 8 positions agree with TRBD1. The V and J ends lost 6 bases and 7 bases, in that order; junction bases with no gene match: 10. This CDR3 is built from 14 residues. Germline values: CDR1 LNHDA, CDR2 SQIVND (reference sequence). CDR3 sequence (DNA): TGTGCCAGTAGGGACAGGGTGTTAGGTGGTGGCTACACCTTC. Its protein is CASRDRVLGGGYTF.

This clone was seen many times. The CDR3 sequence: CASNRDLFSYEQYF. Here the CDR3 DNA reads TGTGCCAGCAATCGAGACTTATTCTCCTACGAGCAGTACTTC. This chain links TRBV2 with TRBJ2-7; D gene uncertain. V was pared by 7 bases and J by 0 bases, with 13 bases between. CDR1 and CDR2 from the germline V gene are SNHLY and FYNNEI. CDR3 size: 14 residues.